This T cell receptor beta chain was recorded in a study of a mutant IDH1 vaccine in newly diagnosed glioma. About the study: Averaging approximately 40 years of age, treated patients were around 60% male and approximately 40% female.

Time point: baseline, week 1 (first vaccination visit). The sample's treatment: pre-vaccination baseline after standard-of-care therapy. Donors harbored newly found WHO grade 3 or 4 IDH1-mutant, ATRX-lost astrocytomas. With respect to this clone: Antigen unknown.

Measured with immunoSEQ multiplex PCR; TCRdb has only the in-frame clones, and not every one. The sample has 99,000 or so clones; 70% to 90% are singletons. The V segment lost 4 bases and the J segment 4 bases; nucleotides outside the gene matches: 4. The length of the CDR3 is 14 residues. Germline CDR1 SGHRS, CDR2 YFSETQ. Study-level findings and limits: It seemed that pseudoprogression was not linked to changes in the top peripheral T cell clonotypes.

J is TRBJ1-4 and V is TRBV5-1, with TRBD1 matching over 7 bases. Sample: PBMCs, taken from a glioma patient treated with radiotherapy, temozolomide or both. This clonotype was obtained from a woman aged 50 to 60 with glioma. The CDR3 reads CASSLGQLNEKLFF. The CDR3 nucleotides read TGCGCCAGCAGCCTGGGACAGCTTAATGAAAAACTGTTTTTT.